Below, 32 T cell receptor beta chains from the same sample are listed, as sequenced in a study of early stage breast cancer tumors. TCRdb's table, derived via immunoSEQ multiplex PCR, lists solely in-frame clones and lacks some. The data hold 70,000 or so clones, with 80% observed a single time. Material for sequencing was blood. Source of these receptors: a person aged 35-49 years with breast cancer.

The J gene is TRBJ2-7, the V gene TRBV10-3, with D perhaps matching TRBD1 or TRBD2 (5 bases each). Trimming left V 8 bases short and J 5 bases short, with 10 bases between. The CDR3 has 11 residues. Germline-derived CDR1 and CDR2 are ENHRY and SYGVKD. In DNA, the CDR3 is TGTGCCATCCGGGGCGCGGACGAGCAGTACTTC. Its protein product is CAIRGADEQYF.

This chain uses TRBV7-8 with TRBJ2-1; TRBD2 agrees at 14 bases. The germline gives CDR1 SGHVS, CDR2 FQNEAQ. V lost 5 bases to trimming and J lost 2 bases; unmatched junction nucleotides: 8. The CDR3 extends over 18 amino acids. The CDR3 loop is CASSHRGLAGATYNEQFF. In DNA, the CDR3 is TGTGCCAGCAGCCATCGGGGACTAGCGGGAGCTACCTACAATGAGCAGTTCTTC.

In its sample, this clone was seen once. J is TRBJ2-5 and V is TRBV27; TRBD2 aligns across 7 bases. Germline-derived CDR1 and CDR2 are MNHEY and SMNVEV (reference sequence). CDR3 length equals 14 residues. The junction had 5 bases not matched to a gene; V was cut back by 0 bases and J by 7 bases. CDR3: CASSLSVPSGTQYF. CDR3 in DNA: TGTGCCAGCAGTTTATCGGTACCTAGCGGGACCCAGTACTTC.

The rearrangement joins TRBV6-1 to TRBJ2-4; a weak D match, TRBD1 (6 bases). The CDR3 runs 16 residues. CDR1 and CDR2 from the germline V gene are MNHNS and SASEGT. Deletions cut 4 bases from V and 0 bases from J, with 13 bases between. In DNA, the CDR3 is TGTGCCAGCAGTGCTCAGGGGCTCCTAGCCAAAAACATTCAGTACTTC. This encodes CASSAQGLLAKNIQYF.

This sequence joins TRBV19 and TRBJ2-4, with D unclear. Trimming shortened V by 5 bases and J by 0 bases, and 14 bases separated the two germline ends. The CDR3 has 16 amino acids. Germline CDR1 LNHDA, CDR2 SQIVND (reference sequence). This CDR3 reads CASSSGRMLAKNIQYF. DNA of the CDR3: TGTGCCAGTAGTTCAGGACGGATGCTAGCCAAAAACATTCAGTACTTC.

The CDR3 DNA follows: TGTGCCAGCAGCCCCTTTCGTAGCGGGACTGCCGATGAGCAGTTCTTC. This gives the protein CASSPFRSGTADEQFF. The rearrangement joins TRBV11-2 to TRBJ2-1, with TRBD2 matching over 8 bases. The germline V gene has CDR1 SGHAT and CDR2 FQNNGV. Trimming removed 5 bases from V and 8 bases from J; junction bases left unmatched: 14. The CDR3 totals 16 residues.

The chain is built from TRBV4-2 and TRBJ1-2; the D is unclear. V was pared by 0 bases and J by 7 bases, with 9 bases between. Germline CDR1 is LGHNA and CDR2 is YNFKEQ. This CDR3 has 13 amino acids. The CDR3 sequence is CASSQDPGGGYTF. The CDR3 DNA sequence: TGTGCCAGCAGCCAAGATCCGGGCGGTGGCTACACCTTC.

This sequence joins TRBV19 and TRBJ2-2; maybe TRBD2 (6 bases). CDR1 and CDR2 from the germline V gene are LNHDA and SQIVND (reference sequence). The CDR3 runs 15 residues. Trimming took off 6 bases at V and 4 bases at J, with 15 bases between the two ends. Written as DNA, the CDR3 is TGTGCCAGTAGCAAAACCACTAGCCCCACCGGGGAGCTGTTTTTT. Protein product: CASSKTTSPTGELFF.

The rearrangement uses TRBV6-6 and TRBJ1-5; 9 bases map to TRBD1. The germline V gene encodes CDR1 MNHNY and CDR2 SVGAGI (reference sequence). V trimming: 4 bases; J trimming: 6 bases; junction bases outside the gene matches: 4. CDR3 length equals 14 residues. The CDR3 reads CASSSTGGTQPQHF. CDR3 bases: TGTGCCAGCAGTTCGACAGGGGGAACTCAGCCCCAGCATTTT.

V and J are TRBV10-3 and TRBJ2-7, with 8 bases that match TRBD2. This CDR3 has 18 residues. Germline CDR1 and CDR2: ENHRY and SYGVKD. Trimming removed 2 bases from V and 2 bases from J; junction bases left unmatched: 14. The CDR3: CAISEVGHSLAATYEQYF. The CDR3 DNA sequence: TGTGCCATCAGTGAGGTCGGTCACTCACTAGCGGCAACCTACGAGCAGTACTTC.

The rearrangement joins TRBV30 to TRBJ2-2; weak D call: TRBD2 (5 bases). Trimming took off 0 bases at V and 7 bases at J, with 15 bases between the two ends. Germline CDR1 GTSNPN, CDR2 SVGIG (reference sequence). The CDR3 is made up of 15 amino acids. Here the CDR3 reads CAWSVPGLAGGELFF. The CDR3 nucleotides read TGTGCCTGGAGTGTACCCGGGCTAGCTGGCGGGGAGCTGTTTTTT.

The chain combines TRBV30 with TRBJ2-7, with 10 bases aligning to TRBD1. Germline CDR1 is GTSNPN and CDR2 is SVGIG (reference sequence). The CDR3 covers 19 residues. The junction had 14 bases not matched to a gene; V was cut back by 0 bases and J by 0 bases. The CDR3 nucleotides read TGTGCCTGGAGTGTAGTGCTTAGTGGGACAGGGGACATCTCCTACGAGCAGTACTTC. Encoded protein: CAWSVVLSGTGDISYEQYF.

The V gene is TRBV19, the J gene TRBJ1-5; D is possibly TRBD1 (6 bases). CDR1 and CDR2 from the germline V gene are LNHDA and SQIVND (reference sequence). The length of the CDR3 is 14 residues. Trimming removed 5 bases at V and 2 bases at J, with 10 bases between. The CDR3 DNA sequence: TGTGCCAGTAGTTCAGGGGTCCGCAATCAGCCCCAGCATTTT. It translates to CASSSGVRNQPQHF.

The chain has TRBV30 and TRBJ2-6; tentative D call: TRBD1 (6 bases). CDR3 length equals 15 residues. V was clipped by 2 bases and J by 2 bases, with 10 bases between them. Germline V lookup: CDR1 GTSNPN, CDR2 SVGIG (reference sequence). This chain's CDR3 is CAWSRQVTGANVLTF. The CDR3 DNA is TGTGCCTGGAGTCGACAGGTTACTGGGGCCAACGTCCTGACTTTC.

This clone was found once. The CDR3 is CASSLGGDGSYEQYF. As DNA, the CDR3 is TGTGCCAGCAGCTTAGGAGGGGACGGGTCCTACGAGCAGTACTTC. This sequence joins TRBV7-9 and TRBJ2-7; D assignment may be TRBD1 or TRBD2 (5 bases each). The V end lost 1 base, the J end lost 1 base, and 11 bases lay between the germline ends. The CDR3 length is 15 residues. Per the germline V gene, CDR1 is SEHNR and CDR2 is FQNEAQ (reference sequence).

The CDR3 bases are TGTGCCAGTAGTCTTGACCCCCCAGGCTCCTACAATGAGCAGTTCTTC. Residues: CASSLDPPGSYNEQFF. The chain couples TRBV19 to TRBJ2-1; the D is unclear. The CDR3 totals 16 residues. Germline V lookup: CDR1 LNHDA, CDR2 SQIVND (reference sequence). V was clipped by 5 bases and J by 0 bases, with 14 bases between them.

The chain employs TRBV27 and TRBJ1-2; 8 nucleotides align to TRBD1. V gave up 4 bases and J gave up 6 bases; unmatched junction bases: 7. Germline V gene sequence: CDR1 MNHEY, CDR2 SMNVEV (reference sequence). The CDR3 is made up of 14 amino acids. This CDR3 is CASSSGQGTDGYTF. The CDR3 nucleotides are TGTGCCAGCAGTTCCGGACAGGGAACTGATGGCTACACCTTC.

The genes are TRBV5-1 and TRBJ2-7, with 8 positions matching TRBD2. The V gene end was trimmed by 4 bases and the J gene end by 5 bases; junction bases not matched to a gene: 11. Looked up from germline, CDR1 is SGHRS and CDR2 is YFSETQ. The CDR3 sequence is 15 residues long. This CDR3 is CASSLRGLESHEQYF. The CDR3 DNA reads TGCGCCAGCAGCCTAAGGGGACTAGAGTCCCACGAGCAGTACTTC.

J is TRBJ1-4 and V is TRBV28; D may be TRBD1 (6 bases). Germline V lookup: CDR1 MDHEN, CDR2 SYDVKM. Deletions cut 8 bases from V and 8 bases from J, with 15 bases between. This CDR3 region has 13 residues. The chain's CDR3 is CASLRGAGEKLFF. Here the CDR3 DNA reads TGTGCCAGCCTCCGGGGGGCTGGGGAAAAACTGTTTTTT.

This chain connects TRBV4-2 to TRBJ2-2; D is ambiguous. The V gene lost 0 bases and the J gene lost 2 bases, with 4 bases spanning the gap. CDR1 is LGHNA, CDR2 YNFKEQ, per germline. The CDR3 is 14 amino acids. This chain's CDR3 is CASSQDQNTGELFF. CDR3 sequence (DNA): TGTGCCAGCAGCCAAGACCAAAACACCGGGGAGCTGTTTTTT.

This sequence joins TRBV19 and TRBJ1-1; tentative D call: TRBD1 (6 bases). V shed 6 bases and J shed 10 bases, with 15 bases lying between them. CDR1 is LNHDA and CDR2 is SQIVND in the germline V gene (reference sequence). This CDR3 contains 12 residues. The CDR3 DNA is TGTGCCAGTAGCGCCCAAGGGGGGAGAGCTTTCTTT. Translation: CASSAQGGRAFF. Variable domain in full (rest from reference TRBV19 and TRBJ1-1): DGGITQSPKYLFRKEGQNVTLSCEQNLNHDAMYWYRQDPGQGLRLIYYSQIVNDFQKGDIAEGYSVSREKKESFPLTVTSAQKNPTAFYLCASSAQGGRAFFGQGTRLTVV.

The rearrangement links TRBV12-5 to TRBJ2-1; no definite D call. Germline V gene lookup returns CDR1 LGHNT and CDR2 FRNRAP. V was cut by 2 bases and J by 5 bases, with 13 bases left in between. CDR3 size: 15 residues. The CDR3 DNA reads as TGTGCTAGTGGTTTGAACTCAAGGACCGACAATGAGCAGTTCTTC. Amino acids: CASGLNSRTDNEQFF.

The chain uses TRBV19 and TRBJ2-5; possible D gene TRBD1, 6 bases. This CDR3 comprises 14 residues. Trimming stripped 3 bases from V and 5 bases from J, with 13 bases between. Germline loops: CDR1 LNHDA, CDR2 SQIVND (reference sequence). CDR3 residues: CASSIGRGVETQYF. The CDR3 DNA reads TGTGCCAGTAGTATCGGCAGGGGCGTCGAGACCCAGTACTTC.

The rearrangement joins TRBV13 to TRBJ2-2; D is ambiguous. Looked up from germline, CDR1 is PRHDT and CDR2 is FYEKMQ (reference sequence). The length of the CDR3 is 13 residues. With 2 bases removed from V and 6 bases from J, the gap between germline ends came to 7 bases. This CDR3 reads CASSLSSPGELFF. DNA of the CDR3: TGTGCCAGCAGCTTAAGCAGCCCCGGGGAGCTGTTTTTT.

V gene TRBV28 combines with J gene TRBJ2-5, with D uncertain. The germline V gene has CDR1 MDHEN and CDR2 SYDVKM. There are 13 residues in the CDR3. The V end lost 2 bases, the J end lost 3 bases, and 7 bases lay between the germline ends. CDR3 loop: CASSLNVEETQYF. CDR3 in DNA: TGTGCCAGCAGTTTAAACGTGGAAGAGACCCAGTACTTC.

The genes are TRBV19 and TRBJ1-5; D remains ambiguous. This CDR3 contains 16 residues. V was pared by 3 bases and J by 0 bases, with 12 bases between. CDR1 and CDR2 (germline): LNHDA, SQIVND (reference sequence). CDR3 protein: CASSITESYSNQPQHF. Here the CDR3 DNA reads TGTGCCAGTAGTATTACGGAGAGTTATAGCAATCAGCCCCAGCATTTT.

This clone was observed a handful of times. V and J are TRBV7-3 and TRBJ2-1; no firm D call. CDR1 is SGHTA and CDR2 is FQGTGA in the germline V gene. The CDR3 runs 13 residues. V lost 2 bases and J 8 bases, leaving 10 bases between the germline ends. The chain's CDR3 is CASSLFIGHEQFF. DNA for the CDR3: TGTGCCAGCAGCTTATTCATTGGCCATGAGCAGTTCTTC.

Note on this clone: An end of the junction does not agree with germline; a read error may underlie this. The V gene is TRBV18, the J gene TRBJ2-1, with TRBD2 matching over 16 bases. This CDR3 is built from 14 residues. From germline, CDR1 is KGHSH and CDR2 LQKENI. The CDR3 region is CASSAGLAGGGYVF. CDR3 nucleotide sequence: TGTGCCAGCTCAGCGGGACTAGCGGGAGGGGGATATGTCTTC.

V is TRBV13 and J is TRBJ1-1, with 10 bases matching TRBD1. The CDR3 spans 15 residues. The V gene's germline CDR1 is PRHDT and CDR2 FYEKMQ (reference sequence). V shed 5 bases and J 2 bases; nucleotides not matched to a gene: 5. The CDR3 nucleotides read TGTGCCAGCAGCGACAGGGGGCTGCGAAACACTGAAGCTTTCTTT. This sequence encodes CASSDRGLRNTEAFF.

The V and J genes are TRBV6-5 and TRBJ2-7, with D unclear. The CDR3 consists of 15 residues. In germline, CDR1 is MNHEY, CDR2 SVGAGI. V lost 2 bases to trimming and J lost 4 bases, with 15 bases between them. The CDR3 protein is CASSYSRTTPYEQYF. In DNA, the CDR3 is TGTGCCAGCAGTTACAGTCGTACTACGCCGTACGAGCAGTACTTC.

The rearrangement joins TRBV6-1 to TRBJ1-4, with a weak D call TRBD1 (6 bases). Between the trimmed V and J ends, which lost 5 bases and 7 bases, there was a span of 17 bases. CDR1 MNHNS and CDR2 SASEGT come from the germline V gene. The length of the CDR3 is 15 residues. The CDR3: CASSRDGWTAEKLFF. The DNA for the CDR3 is TGTGCCAGCAGTCGAGATGGGTGGACAGCTGAAAAACTGTTTTTT.

The rearrangement uses TRBV4-2 and TRBJ2-7, with TRBD2 matching 7 bases. V was pared by 1 base and J by 2 bases, with 14 bases of the junction left unmatched. Germline CDR1 is LGHNA and CDR2 is YNFKEQ. The CDR3 covers 18 residues. For the CDR3, the DNA is TGTGCCAGCAGCCAAGTCTGGTCGGGTAGCGGGTTTACCTACGAGCAGTACTTC. Protein sequence: CASSQVWSGSGFTYEQYF.